The entry below describes one T cell receptor (beta chain). What it recognizes is unknown. V shed 0 bases, J shed 0 bases, and the junction held 4 bases outside the gene matches. The CDR3 totals 16 residues. Germline CDR1 is ENHRY and CDR2 is SYGVKD. The source of the sample is a study of T cells in Graves' hyperthyroidism and ophthalmopathy. Patients counted as stable if ophthalmopathy did not develop within 18 months. The study excluded patients with uncontrolled infection, other autoimmune disease, pregnancy or lactation. RNA transcripts gave rise to amplified TCR beta CDR3 regions. HTBI primers were the set used in a first-round RT-PCR of the TCR CDR3. TCRdb analysed the multiplex PCR reads with MiXCR anew, one entry per CDR3 protein. Of about 840,000 distinct CDR3 sequences listed, over 35% are singletons. Overall study findings and caveats: Expanded thyroid clonotypes (above 0.001) were mostly also found in blood. Progression to ophthalmopathy was predicted a median of about 6.6 months early.

The V call is TRBV10-3, the J call TRBJ1-2; 7 bases are a match to TRBD1. This sequence was found in a man between 18 and 29 years old with Graves' hyperthyroidism. Sequenced input: blood. CDR3 protein: CAISESTGNTNYGYTF. In DNA form, the CDR3 reads TGTGCCATCAGTGAGTCGACAGGGAATACTAACTATGGCTACACCTTC.